This passage covers 24 T cell receptor beta chains from one sample sequenced in a study of T cell changes during pregnancy in multiple sclerosis. Libraries were prepared by immunoSEQ multiplex PCR; TCRdb keeps only in-frame clonotypes and omits some of them. This sample yields 70,000 or so clones, of which 85% to 95% are seen a single time; around 2% belongs to the top ten. This specimen was peripheral blood, taken in the third trimester of pregnancy. The receptors were gathered from a female donor in good health, enrolled as a control in a pregnancy study.

By frequency in the sample, this clone is medium-sized. This chain joins TRBV6-4 and TRBJ2-5; possible D gene TRBD2, 6 bases. CDR3 length equals 13 residues. Trimming took 2 bases from V and 2 from J, leaving 6 bases between them. CDR1 is MRHNA and CDR2 is SNTAGT in the germline V gene. CDR3 DNA: TGTGCCAGCAGTGACGGGACTCAAGAGACCCAGTACTTC. Translation gives CASSDGTQETQYF.

The chain combines TRBV6-5 with TRBJ2-1; possibly TRBD1 for D (5 bases). Germline CDR1 is MNHEY and CDR2 is SVGAGI. Trimming took off 7 bases at V and 0 bases at J, with 13 bases between the two ends. This CDR3 comprises 15 residues. The CDR3 is CASTADINSYNEQFF. The CDR3 bases are TGTGCCAGCACGGCGGACATTAACTCCTACAATGAGCAGTTCTTC.

V and J are TRBV25-1 and TRBJ2-5, with D perhaps TRBD2 (5 bases). CDR1 and CDR2 (germline): MGHDK, SYGVNS. V was clipped by 4 bases and J by 5 bases, with 14 bases between them. CDR3 length: 14 residues. Here the CDR3 reads CASSALADQETQYF. The CDR3 DNA sequence: TGTGCCAGCAGTGCGCTAGCTGATCAGGAGACCCAGTACTTC.

The chain employs TRBV6-1 and TRBJ2-7; 11 bases are a match to TRBD2. Per germline, CDR1 MNHNS and CDR2 SASEGT. V lost 4 bases and J lost 7; bases outside the gene matches: 6. This CDR3 is 14 amino acids long. The CDR3 coding sequence is TGTGCCAGCAGTGGTAGCGGGAGGGCGAGGGAGCAGTACTTC. Encoded protein: CASSGSGRAREQYF.

The V call is TRBV10-2, the J call TRBJ1-3, with D possibly matching TRBD1 (6 bases). Germline lookup yields CDR1 WSHSY and CDR2 SAAADI. The CDR3 length is 13 residues. V was clipped by 9 bases and J by 2 bases, with 11 bases between them. CDR3 DNA: TGCGCCAGTGGACAGACAGCTGGAAACACCATATATTTT. This translates into CASGQTAGNTIYF.

The count of this clone is one. The chain recombines TRBV5-6 with TRBJ1-2; no clear D gene. This CDR3 spans 15 amino acids. Germline assignment: CDR1 SGHDT and CDR2 YYEEEE. V lost 4 bases to trimming and J lost 0 bases, with 13 bases between them. The CDR3 is CASSMDLRTNYGYTF. CDR3 nucleotides: TGTGCCAGCAGCATGGACCTCAGGACTAACTATGGCTACACCTTC.

The genes are TRBV7-2 and TRBJ2-7; D is unclear. Per the germline V gene, CDR1 is SGHTA and CDR2 is FQGNSA. CDR3 size: 14 residues. V was shortened by 1 base and J by 7 bases, with 14 bases between the two germline ends. In DNA form, the CDR3 reads TGTGCCAGCAGCTTAGAGGTAGCAGACGGGGAGCAGTACTTC. This encodes CASSLEVADGEQYF. The complete variable domain, with remaining parts taken from reference TRBV7-2 and TRBJ2-7, reads GAGVSQSPSNKVTEKGKDVELRCDPISGHTALYWYRQSLGQGLEFLIYFQGNSAPDKSGLPSDRFSAERTGGSVSTLTIQRTQQEDSAVYLCASSLEVADGEQYFGPGTRLTVT.

This chain joins TRBV14 and TRBJ2-1, with 8 bases aligning to TRBD2. This CDR3 is 13 amino acids long. The V and J ends lost 0 bases and 14 bases, in that order; junction bases with no gene match: 6. Germline CDR1 SGHDN, CDR2 FVKESK. The CDR3: CASSQDRGGTKFF. The CDR3 nucleotides read TGTGCCAGCAGCCAAGATCGGGGGGGCACGAAGTTCTTC.

This sequence joins TRBV27 and TRBJ1-2; 9 nucleotides match TRBD1. The V gene's germline CDR1 is MNHEY and CDR2 SMNVEV (reference sequence). This CDR3 contains 15 residues. Unmatched junction bases numbered 7, after V lost 6 bases and J lost 2 bases. The CDR3, as DNA: TGTGCCAGCAGCCCCGGGACAGGGTCGAACTATGGCTACACCTTC. This codes for CASSPGTGSNYGYTF.

This chain links TRBV2 with TRBJ2-7; a possible D gene is TRBD1 (5 bases). The CDR3 totals 14 residues. Trimming removed 3 bases from V and 1 base from J, with 10 bases in between. Germline V gives CDR1 SNHLY, CDR2 FYNNEI. Here the CDR3 DNA reads TGTGCCAGCAGTGATGTGGGGCAGTCCTACGAGCAGTACTTC. It yields the protein CASSDVGQSYEQYF.

The J gene is TRBJ2-1, the V gene TRBV9, with D unresolved. Trimming took 0 bases from V and 0 from J, leaving 10 bases between them. Germline loops: CDR1 SGDLS, CDR2 YYNGEE. The CDR3 runs 16 residues. CDR3 sequence reads: CASSVVVGSSYNEQFF. In nucleotides, the CDR3 is TGTGCCAGCAGCGTAGTAGTGGGCAGCTCCTACAATGAGCAGTTCTTC.

The chain employs TRBV9 and TRBJ2-3; TRBD2 agrees at 12 bases. The V segment lost 3 bases and the J segment 7 bases; nucleotides outside the gene matches: 12. CDR3 length: 17 amino acids. Germline V lookup: CDR1 SGDLS, CDR2 YYNGEE. This CDR3 is CASSGPGTSGLSNTQYF. As DNA, the CDR3 is TGTGCCAGCAGCGGCCCTGGGACTAGCGGGTTATCAAATACGCAGTATTTT.

The genes are TRBV4-1 and TRBJ2-3, with unresolved D. Looked up from germline, CDR1 is MGHRA and CDR2 is YSYEKL. This CDR3 is built from 12 residues. V was cut by 4 bases and J by 4 bases, with 6 bases left in between. CDR3 DNA: TGCGCCAGCAGCCCACACCCAGATACGCAGTATTTT. It is translated as CASSPHPDTQYF.

J is TRBJ1-1 and V is TRBV4-1, with 9 bases fitting TRBD1. Trimming removed 4 bases from V and 3 bases from J; junction bases left unmatched: 9. The CDR3 is 16 residues long. CDR1 MGHRA and CDR2 YSYEKL come from the germline V gene. Here the CDR3 DNA reads TGCGCCAGCAGCCCCCCCTGGACAGGGGAGCACACTGAAGCTTTCTTT. This sequence encodes CASSPPWTGEHTEAFF.

The chain uses TRBV5-6 and TRBJ1-4, with 8 positions matching TRBD1. Germline V gene sequence: CDR1 SGHDT, CDR2 YYEEEE. The CDR3 is 14 amino acids. V lost 3 bases, J lost 8 bases, and 6 bases stayed unmatched. CDR3 in DNA: TGTGCCAGCAGCTCAAGGGACAGGTCCGAAAAACTGTTTTTT. It specifies CASSSRDRSEKLFF.

This chain uses TRBV10-3 with TRBJ1-3, with 8 bases that match TRBD1. Germline loops: CDR1 ENHRY, CDR2 SYGVKD. Losses at the gene ends were 11 bases for V and 4 bases for J; bases not matched to a gene: 10. The CDR3 has 14 residues. CDR3 in amino acids: CAAQGALTGNTIYF. The DNA for the CDR3 is TGTGCCGCCCAGGGGGCTCTGACGGGAAACACCATATATTTT.

The chain is built from TRBV12-5 and TRBJ2-1; 11 positions match TRBD1. Trimming took 4 bases from V and 15 from J; bases not matched to a gene: 23. The CDR3 length is 18 residues. The germline gives CDR1 LGHNT, CDR2 FRNRAP. The CDR3 protein is CASGSPTTPGQGDYSPFF. CDR3 in DNA: TGTGCTAGTGGTTCCCCCACTACTCCGGGACAGGGGGATTATTCGCCGTTCTTC.

This clone has a single count. The chain recombines TRBV18 with TRBJ2-7; no clear D gene. With 3 bases removed from V and 2 bases from J, the gap between germline ends came to 17 bases. Germline CDR1 KGHSH, CDR2 LQKENI. This CDR3 contains 16 residues. CDR3 protein: CASSPNDPLITYEQYF. DNA of the CDR3: TGTGCCAGCTCACCCAACGATCCCCTAATAACCTACGAGCAGTACTTC.

This chain links TRBV6-1 with TRBJ1-4; D is unresolved. Trimming took off 5 bases at V and 3 bases at J, with 10 bases between the two ends. Germline V CDR1 and CDR2: MNHNS, SASEGT. This CDR3 is 14 amino acids long. This chain's CDR3 is CASSPNGANEKLFF. In DNA, the CDR3 is TGTGCCAGCAGTCCGAACGGAGCTAATGAAAAACTGTTTTTT.

This clone occurred once. The chain links TRBV10-3 to TRBJ2-7; 7 nucleotides match TRBD1. J was trimmed by 0 bases and V by 10 bases; bases with no gene match: 3. Germline lookup yields CDR1 ENHRY and CDR2 SYGVKD. The CDR3 has 12 amino acids. The CDR3 spells CATRTGSYEQYF. DNA for the CDR3: TGTGCCACCAGGACAGGCTCCTACGAGCAGTACTTC.

This rearrangement joins TRBV7-9 to TRBJ1-1, with 8 bases identical to TRBD1. The J segment lost 3 bases and the V segment lost 4 bases, leaving 1 base of the junction unmatched. This CDR3 is built from 13 residues. The germline CDR1 and CDR2 sequences are SEHNR and FQNEAQ (reference sequence). CDR3 region: CASSWGQDTEAFF. CDR3 DNA: TGTGCCAGCAGCTGGGGACAGGACACTGAAGCTTTCTTT.

The CDR3 DNA reads TGTGCCAGCAGTTCGAAAAAACCGACAGTCGAAAAACTGTTTTTT. Translation gives CASSSKKPTVEKLFF. This sequence joins TRBV7-9 and TRBJ1-4, with D tentatively TRBD1 (5 bases). V lost 6 bases, J lost 8 bases, and 19 bases lay in between. Germline values: CDR1 SEHNR, CDR2 FQNEAQ (reference sequence). CDR3 length equals 15 residues.

V usage is TRBV7-9 and J usage is TRBJ1-1; D is uncertain. Germline V gives CDR1 SEHNR, CDR2 FQNEAQ (reference sequence). Trimming took off 7 bases at V and 3 bases at J, with 18 bases between the two ends. The CDR3 loop spans 15 amino acids. The CDR3, as DNA: TGTGCCAGCACCATGGGTCGGGGATGGGACACTGAAGCTTTCTTT. Its translation is CASTMGRGWDTEAFF.

The rearrangement uses TRBV11-2 and TRBJ2-6, with D unclear. The germline V gene encodes CDR1 SGHAT and CDR2 FQNNGV. Trimming cost V 5 bases and J 0 bases, with 5 bases left between them. The CDR3 runs to 14 residues. The CDR3 sequence: CASSPVSGANVLTF. CDR3 nucleotide sequence: TGTGCCAGCAGCCCAGTCTCTGGGGCCAACGTCCTGACTTTC.